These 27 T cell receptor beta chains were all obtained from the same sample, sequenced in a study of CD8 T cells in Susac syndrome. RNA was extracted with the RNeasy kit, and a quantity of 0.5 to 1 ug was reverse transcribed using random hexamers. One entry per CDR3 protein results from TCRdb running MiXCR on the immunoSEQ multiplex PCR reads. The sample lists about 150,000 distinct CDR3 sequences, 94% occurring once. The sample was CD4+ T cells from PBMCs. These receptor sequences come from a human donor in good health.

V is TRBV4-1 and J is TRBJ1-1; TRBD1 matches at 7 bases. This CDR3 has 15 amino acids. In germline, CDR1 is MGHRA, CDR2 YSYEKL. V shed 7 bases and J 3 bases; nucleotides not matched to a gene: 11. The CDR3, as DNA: TGCGCCAGCACCCCCCGGGACAGCGGCTACACTGAAGCTTTCTTT. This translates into CASTPRDSGYTEAFF.

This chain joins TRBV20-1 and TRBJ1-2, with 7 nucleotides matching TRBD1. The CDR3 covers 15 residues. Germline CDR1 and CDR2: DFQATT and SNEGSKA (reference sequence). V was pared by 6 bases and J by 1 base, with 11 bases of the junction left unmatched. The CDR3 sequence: CSALGDSDVNYGYTF. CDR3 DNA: TGCAGTGCCCTTGGGGACAGTGACGTTAACTATGGCTACACCTTC.

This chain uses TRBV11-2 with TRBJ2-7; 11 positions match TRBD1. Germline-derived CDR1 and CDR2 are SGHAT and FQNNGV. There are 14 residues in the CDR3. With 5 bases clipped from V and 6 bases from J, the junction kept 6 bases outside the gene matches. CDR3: CASSQDRGPSEQYF. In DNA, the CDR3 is TGTGCCAGCAGCCAGGACAGGGGGCCGTCCGAGCAGTACTTC.

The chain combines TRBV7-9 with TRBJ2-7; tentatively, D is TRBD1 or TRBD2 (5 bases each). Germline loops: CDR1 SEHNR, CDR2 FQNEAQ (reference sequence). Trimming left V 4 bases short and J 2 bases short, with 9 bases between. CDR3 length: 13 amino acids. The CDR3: CASSWDLPYEQYF. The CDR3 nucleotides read TGTGCCAGCAGCTGGGACCTTCCCTACGAGCAGTACTTC.

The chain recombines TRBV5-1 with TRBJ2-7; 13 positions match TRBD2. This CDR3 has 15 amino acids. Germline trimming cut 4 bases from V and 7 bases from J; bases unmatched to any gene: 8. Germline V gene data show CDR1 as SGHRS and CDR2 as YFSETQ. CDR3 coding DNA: TGCGCCAGCAGCCTGGGACTAGCGGGAATTGGGGAGCAGTACTTC. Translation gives CASSLGLAGIGEQYF.

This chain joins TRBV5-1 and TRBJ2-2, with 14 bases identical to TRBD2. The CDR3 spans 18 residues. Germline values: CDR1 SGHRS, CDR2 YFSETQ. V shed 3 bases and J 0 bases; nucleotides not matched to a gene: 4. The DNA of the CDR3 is TGCGCCAGCAGCTCGGGGACTAGCGGGAGTTCGAACACCGGGGAGCTGTTTTTT. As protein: CASSSGTSGSSNTGELFF.

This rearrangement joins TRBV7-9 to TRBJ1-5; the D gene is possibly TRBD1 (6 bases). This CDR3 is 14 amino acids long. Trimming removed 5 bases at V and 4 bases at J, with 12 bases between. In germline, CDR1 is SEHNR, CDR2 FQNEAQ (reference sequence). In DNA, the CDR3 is TGTGCCAGCAGCCTAACTCAGGGGAATCAGCCCCAGCATTTT. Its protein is CASSLTQGNQPQHF.

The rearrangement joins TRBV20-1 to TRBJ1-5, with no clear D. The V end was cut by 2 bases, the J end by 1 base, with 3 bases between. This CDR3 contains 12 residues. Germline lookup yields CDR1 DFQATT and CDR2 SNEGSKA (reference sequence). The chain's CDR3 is CSARMSNQPQHF. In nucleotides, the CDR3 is TGCAGTGCTAGAATGAGCAATCAGCCCCAGCATTTT.

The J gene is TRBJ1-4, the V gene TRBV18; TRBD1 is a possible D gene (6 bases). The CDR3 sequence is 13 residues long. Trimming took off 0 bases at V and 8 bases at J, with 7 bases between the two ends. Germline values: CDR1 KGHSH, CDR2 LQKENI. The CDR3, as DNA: TGTGCCAGCTCACCACCCCAGGGGGAAAAACTGTTTTTT. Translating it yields CASSPPQGEKLFF.

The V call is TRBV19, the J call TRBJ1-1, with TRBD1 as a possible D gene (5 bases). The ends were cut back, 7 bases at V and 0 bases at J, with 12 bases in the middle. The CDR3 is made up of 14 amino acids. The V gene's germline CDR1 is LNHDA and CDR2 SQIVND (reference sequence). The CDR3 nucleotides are TGTGCCAGTACCCCAGGGTTCATGAACACTGAAGCTTTCTTT. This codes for CASTPGFMNTEAFF.

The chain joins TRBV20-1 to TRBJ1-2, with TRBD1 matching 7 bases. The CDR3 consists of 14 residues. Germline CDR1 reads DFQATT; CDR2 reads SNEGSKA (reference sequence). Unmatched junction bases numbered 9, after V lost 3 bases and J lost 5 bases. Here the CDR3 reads CSARKDRVVYGYTF. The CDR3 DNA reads TGCAGTGCTAGGAAAGACAGGGTTGTTTATGGCTACACCTTC.

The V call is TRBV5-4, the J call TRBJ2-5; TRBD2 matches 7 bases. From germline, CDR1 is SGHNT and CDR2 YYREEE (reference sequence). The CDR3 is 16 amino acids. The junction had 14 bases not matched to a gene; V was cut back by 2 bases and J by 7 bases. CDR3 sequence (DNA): TGTGCCAGCAGCTTTCGCTCTAGCGGAGCCCGGGGGACCCAGTACTTC. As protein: CASSFRSSGARGTQYF.

The CDR3 bases are TGTGCCAGCAGCGTACACAGCTCTGGAAACACCATATATTTT. This translates into CASSVHSSGNTIYF. The V and J genes are TRBV9 and TRBJ1-3; no clear D. V was pared by 1 base and J by 0 bases, with 5 bases between. The CDR3 covers 14 residues. Germline CDR1 is SGDLS and CDR2 is YYNGEE. Drawing the rest from reference TRBV9 and TRBJ1-3, the complete variable domain is DSGVTQTPKHLITATGQRVTLRCSPRSGDLSVYWYQQSLDQGLQFLIQYYNGEERAKGNILERFSAQQFPDLHSELNLSSLELGDSALYFCASSVHSSGNTIYFGEGSWLTVV.

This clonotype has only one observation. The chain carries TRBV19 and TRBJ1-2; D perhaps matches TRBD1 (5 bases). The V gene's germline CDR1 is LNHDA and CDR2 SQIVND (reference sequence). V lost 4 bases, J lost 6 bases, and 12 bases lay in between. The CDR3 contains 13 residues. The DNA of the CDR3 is TGTGCCAGTAGTAGAACCAGGGAGGATGGCTACACCTTC. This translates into CASSRTREDGYTF.

CDR3 in amino acids: CASSLGRLARSNTYEQYF. CDR3 nucleotides: TGTGCCAGCAGTTTAGGAAGACTAGCGAGATCAAATACCTACGAGCAGTACTTC. V usage is TRBV28 and J usage is TRBJ2-7; 8 bases are shared with TRBD2. V shed 2 bases and J 2 bases; nucleotides not matched to a gene: 14. Germline V gene data show CDR1 as MDHEN and CDR2 as SYDVKM. The CDR3 loop spans 18 amino acids. The variable domain in full, completed from reference TRBV28 and TRBJ2-7, reads DVKVTQSSRYLVKRTGEKVFLECVQDMDHENMFWYRQDPGLGLRLIYFSYDVKMKEKGDIPEGYSVSREKKERFSLILESASTNQTSMYLCASSLGRLARSNTYEQYFGPGTRLTVT.

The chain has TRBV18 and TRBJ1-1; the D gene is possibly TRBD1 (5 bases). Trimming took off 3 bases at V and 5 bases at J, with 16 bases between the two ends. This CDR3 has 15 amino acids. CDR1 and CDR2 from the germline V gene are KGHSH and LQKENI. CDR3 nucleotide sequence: TGTGCCAGCTCACCCTCTGGGGGTACGGGGACTGAAGCTTTCTTT. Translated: CASSPSGGTGTEAFF.

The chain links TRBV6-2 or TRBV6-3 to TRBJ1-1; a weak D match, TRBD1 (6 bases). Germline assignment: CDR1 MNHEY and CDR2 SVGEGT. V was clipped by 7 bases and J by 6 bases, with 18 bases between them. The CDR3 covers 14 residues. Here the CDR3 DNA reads TGTGCCAGCACGCCCCACAGGGTTGTTTCTGAAGCTTTCTTT. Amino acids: CASTPHRVVSEAFF.

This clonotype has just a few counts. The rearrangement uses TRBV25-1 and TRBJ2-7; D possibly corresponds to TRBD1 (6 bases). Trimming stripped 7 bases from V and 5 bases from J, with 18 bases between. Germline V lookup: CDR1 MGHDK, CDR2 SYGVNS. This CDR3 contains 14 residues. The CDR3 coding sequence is TGTGCCAGCACCCCTGGGGGCCGAGGCCACGAGCAGTACTTC. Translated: CASTPGGRGHEQYF.

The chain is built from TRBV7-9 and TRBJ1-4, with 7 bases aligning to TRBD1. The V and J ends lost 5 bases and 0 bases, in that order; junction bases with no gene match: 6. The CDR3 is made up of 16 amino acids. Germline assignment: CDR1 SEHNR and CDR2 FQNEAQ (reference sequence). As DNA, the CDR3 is TGTGCCAGCAGCACCGGGACAGCAACAACTAATGAAAAACTGTTTTTT. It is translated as CASSTGTATTNEKLFF. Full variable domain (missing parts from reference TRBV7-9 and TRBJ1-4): DTGVSQNPRHKITKRGQNVTFRCDPISEHNRLYWYRQTLGQGPEFLTYFQNEAQLEKSRLLSDRFSAERPKGSFSTLEIQRTEQGDSAMYLCASSTGTATTNEKLFFGSGTQLSVL.

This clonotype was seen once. Written as DNA, the CDR3 is TGCGCCAGCAGCTTCTCCGGGGACACTGAAGCTTTCTTT. It encodes CASSFSGDTEAFF. The chain has TRBV5-1 and TRBJ1-1, with D unresolved. Germline V gene data show CDR1 as SGHRS and CDR2 as YFSETQ. V was shortened by 2 bases and J by 3 bases, with 8 bases between the two germline ends. The CDR3 spans 13 residues.

CDR3 region: CASRAGGGADTQYF. CDR3 in DNA: TGTGCCAGCAGAGCGGGGGGCGGGGCGGATACGCAGTATTTT. The V call is TRBV2, the J call TRBJ2-3, with 9 bases identical to TRBD2. Germline V lookup: CDR1 SNHLY, CDR2 FYNNEI. This CDR3 region has 14 residues. V trimming: 6 bases; J trimming: 6 bases; junction bases outside the gene matches: 7.

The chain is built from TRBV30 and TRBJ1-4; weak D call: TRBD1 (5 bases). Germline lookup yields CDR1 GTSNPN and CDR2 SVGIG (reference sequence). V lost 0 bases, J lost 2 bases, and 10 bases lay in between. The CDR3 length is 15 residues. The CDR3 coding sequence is TGTGCCTGGAGTGTAAGGGGCGGCACTAATGAAAAACTGTTTTTT. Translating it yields CAWSVRGGTNEKLFF. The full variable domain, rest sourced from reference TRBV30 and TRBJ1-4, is SQTIHQWPATLVQPVGSPLSLECTVEGTSNPNLYWYRQAAGRGLQLLFYSVGIGQISSEVPQNLSASRPQDRQFILSSKKLLLSDSGFYLCAWSVRGGTNEKLFFGSGTQLSVL.

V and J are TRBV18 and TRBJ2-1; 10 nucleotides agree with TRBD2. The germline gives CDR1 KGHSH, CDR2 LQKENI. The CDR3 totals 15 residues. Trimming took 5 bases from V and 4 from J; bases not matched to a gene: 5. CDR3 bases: TGTGCCAGCTCAACCGGACTAGCGGCATACAATGAGCAGTTCTTC. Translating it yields CASSTGLAAYNEQFF.

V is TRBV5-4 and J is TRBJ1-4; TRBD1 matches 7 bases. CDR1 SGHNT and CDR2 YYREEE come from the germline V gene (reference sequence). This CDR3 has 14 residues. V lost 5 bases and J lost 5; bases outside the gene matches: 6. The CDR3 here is CASSPGQLNEKLFF. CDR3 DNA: TGTGCCAGCAGTCCGGGACAGCTCAATGAAAAACTGTTTTTT.

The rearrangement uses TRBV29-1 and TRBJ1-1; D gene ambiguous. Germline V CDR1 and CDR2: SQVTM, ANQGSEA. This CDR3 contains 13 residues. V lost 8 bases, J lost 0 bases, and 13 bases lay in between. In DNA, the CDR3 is TGCAGCCTCAGAAATTCCATGAACACTGAAGCTTTCTTT. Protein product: CSLRNSMNTEAFF.

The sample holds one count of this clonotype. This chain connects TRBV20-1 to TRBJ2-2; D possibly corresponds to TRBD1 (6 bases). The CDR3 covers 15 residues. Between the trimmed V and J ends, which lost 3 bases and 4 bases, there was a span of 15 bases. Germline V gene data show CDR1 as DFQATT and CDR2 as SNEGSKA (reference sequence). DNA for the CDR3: TGCAGTGCTAGGTGGTTGGGGGCGGGCACCGGGGAGCTGTTTTTT. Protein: CSARWLGAGTGELFF.

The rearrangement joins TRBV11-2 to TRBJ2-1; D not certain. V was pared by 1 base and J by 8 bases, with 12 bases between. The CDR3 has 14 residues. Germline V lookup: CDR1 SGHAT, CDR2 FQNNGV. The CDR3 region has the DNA TGTGCCAGCAGCTTAGGACCCGCGTCCGATGAGCAGTTCTTC. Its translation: CASSLGPASDEQFF.